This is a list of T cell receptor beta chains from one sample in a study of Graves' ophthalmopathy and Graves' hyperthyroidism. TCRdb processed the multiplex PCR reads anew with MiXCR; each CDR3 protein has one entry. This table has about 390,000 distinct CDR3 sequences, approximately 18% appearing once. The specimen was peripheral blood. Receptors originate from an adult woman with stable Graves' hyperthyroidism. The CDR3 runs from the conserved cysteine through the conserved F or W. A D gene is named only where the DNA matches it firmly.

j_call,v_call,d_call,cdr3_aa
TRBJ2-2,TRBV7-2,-,CASSLGGVAELFF
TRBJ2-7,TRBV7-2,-,CASSPPSLTYEQYF
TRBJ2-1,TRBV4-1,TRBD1,CASSQGAGQGVEQFF
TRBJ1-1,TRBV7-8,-,CASSLAGERGAFF
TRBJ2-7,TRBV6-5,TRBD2,CASSYTLGLAGSYF
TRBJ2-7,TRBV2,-,CASRETESSYEQYF
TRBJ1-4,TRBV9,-,CASSAQDGKLFF
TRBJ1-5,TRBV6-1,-,CASSEAWGAGRHPSQHF
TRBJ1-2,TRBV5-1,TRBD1,CASTIDRQGDSGYTF
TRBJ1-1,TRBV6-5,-,CASSYRGHMNTEAFF
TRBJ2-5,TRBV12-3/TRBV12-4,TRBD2,CASSAPDGGGETQYF
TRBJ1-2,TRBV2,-,CASSPSAAGHYGYTF
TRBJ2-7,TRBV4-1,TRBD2,CASSQTGLAGGEQYF
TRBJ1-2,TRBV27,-,CASSRNGGPNYGYTF
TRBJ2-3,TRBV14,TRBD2,CASSHGLGPSTQYF
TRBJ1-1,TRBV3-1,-,CASSPDSNTEAFF
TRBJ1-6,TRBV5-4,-,CASSLGRGLDSPLHF
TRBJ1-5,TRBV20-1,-,CSASEGTSNQPQHF
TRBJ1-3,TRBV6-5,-,CASSYQNTIYF
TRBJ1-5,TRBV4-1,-,CASSHLGRGASGNQPQHF
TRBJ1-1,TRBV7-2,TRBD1,CASSLYSTGVYTEAFF
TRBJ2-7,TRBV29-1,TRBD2,CSVRGPASGIDEQYF
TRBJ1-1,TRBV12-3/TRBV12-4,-,CASSPLSRGTEAFF
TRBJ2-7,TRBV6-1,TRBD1,CASRPPGQGSAEQYF
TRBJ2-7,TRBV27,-,CASSLSGGVFYEQYF
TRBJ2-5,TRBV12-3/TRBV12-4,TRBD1,CASTLDRGPQETQYF
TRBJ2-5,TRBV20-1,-,CSAVEMGRGETQYF
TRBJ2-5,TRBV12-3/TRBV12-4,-,CASRGPSQETQYF
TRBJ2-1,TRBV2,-,CASRISGYNEQFF
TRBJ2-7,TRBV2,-,CASSESSYEQYF
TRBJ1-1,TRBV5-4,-,CASSPGVGAFF
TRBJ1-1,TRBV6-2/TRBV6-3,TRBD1,CASSNGQGGTEAFF
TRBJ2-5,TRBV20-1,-,CSASFLGAPETQYF
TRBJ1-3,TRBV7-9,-,CATYPHGGNTIYF
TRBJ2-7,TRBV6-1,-,CASREGTDPGSYEQYF
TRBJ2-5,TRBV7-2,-,CASSDPGETKYF
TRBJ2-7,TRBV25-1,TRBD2,CASSDSSGGDFREQYF
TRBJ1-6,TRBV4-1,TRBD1,CASSQEARTGAAYNSPLHF
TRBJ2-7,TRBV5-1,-,CASSLEGGIYEQYF
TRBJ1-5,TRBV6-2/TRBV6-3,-,CASSLTYSNQPQHF
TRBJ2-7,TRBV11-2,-,CASSTREYAEQYF
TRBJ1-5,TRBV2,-,CASSEVRGSNQPQHF
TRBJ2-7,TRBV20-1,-,CSARGYLYEQYF
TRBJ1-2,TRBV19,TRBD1,CATSVGQGAYYGYTF
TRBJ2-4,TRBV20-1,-,CSARDRLIEIKYF